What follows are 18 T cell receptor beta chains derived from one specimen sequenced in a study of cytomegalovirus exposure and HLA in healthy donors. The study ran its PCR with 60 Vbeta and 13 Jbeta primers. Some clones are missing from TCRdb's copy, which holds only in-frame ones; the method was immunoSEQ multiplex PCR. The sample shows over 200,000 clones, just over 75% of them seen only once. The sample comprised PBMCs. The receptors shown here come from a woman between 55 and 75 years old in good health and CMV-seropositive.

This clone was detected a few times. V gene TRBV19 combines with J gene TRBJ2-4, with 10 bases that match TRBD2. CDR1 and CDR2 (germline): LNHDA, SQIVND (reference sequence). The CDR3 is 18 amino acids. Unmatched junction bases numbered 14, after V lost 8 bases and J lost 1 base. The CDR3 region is CASLKLSGGGGAKNIQYF. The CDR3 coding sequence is TGTGCCAGTTTGAAATTGAGCGGGGGGGGAGGGGCCAAAAACATTCAGTACTTC.

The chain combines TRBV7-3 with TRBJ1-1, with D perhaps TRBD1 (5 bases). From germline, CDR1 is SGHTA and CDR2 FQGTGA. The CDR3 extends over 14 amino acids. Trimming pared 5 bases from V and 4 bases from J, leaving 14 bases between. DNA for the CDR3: TGTGCCAGCAGCCCCGACGTGGGGGGCACTGAAGCTTTCTTT. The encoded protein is CASSPDVGGTEAFF.

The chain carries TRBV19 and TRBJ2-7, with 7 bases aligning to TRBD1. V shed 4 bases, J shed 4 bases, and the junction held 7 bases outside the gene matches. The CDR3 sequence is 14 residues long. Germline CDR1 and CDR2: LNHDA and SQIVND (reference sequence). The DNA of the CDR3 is TGTGCCAGTAGTACCGGGACAGAAAATTACGAGCAGTACTTC. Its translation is CASSTGTENYEQYF. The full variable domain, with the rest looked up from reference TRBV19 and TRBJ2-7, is DGGITQSPKYLFRKEGQNVTLSCEQNLNHDAMYWYRQDPGQGLRLIYYSQIVNDFQKGDIAEGYSVSREKKESFPLTVTSAQKNPTAFYLCASSTGTENYEQYFGPGTRLTVT.

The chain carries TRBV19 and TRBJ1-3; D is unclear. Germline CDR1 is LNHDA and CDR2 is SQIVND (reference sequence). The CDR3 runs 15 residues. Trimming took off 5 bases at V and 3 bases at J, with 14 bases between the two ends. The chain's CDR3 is CASSSTHGRGNTIYF. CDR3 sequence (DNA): TGTGCCAGTAGTTCCACTCACGGTCGTGGAAACACCATATATTTT.

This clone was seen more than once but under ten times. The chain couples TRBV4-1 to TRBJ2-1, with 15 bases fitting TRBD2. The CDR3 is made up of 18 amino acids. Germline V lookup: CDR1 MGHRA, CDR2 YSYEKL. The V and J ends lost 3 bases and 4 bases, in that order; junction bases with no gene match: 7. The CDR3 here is CASSQGTSGRQPYNEQFF. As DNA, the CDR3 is TGCGCCAGCAGCCAGGGGACTAGCGGGAGGCAGCCTTACAATGAGCAGTTCTTC.

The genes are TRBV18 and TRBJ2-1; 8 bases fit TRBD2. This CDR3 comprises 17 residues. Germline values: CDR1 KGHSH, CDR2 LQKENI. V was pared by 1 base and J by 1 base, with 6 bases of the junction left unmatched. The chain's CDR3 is CASSPLGQRGSYNEQFF. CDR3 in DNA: TGTGCCAGCTCACCACTTGGGCAGCGGGGGTCCTACAATGAGCAGTTCTTC.

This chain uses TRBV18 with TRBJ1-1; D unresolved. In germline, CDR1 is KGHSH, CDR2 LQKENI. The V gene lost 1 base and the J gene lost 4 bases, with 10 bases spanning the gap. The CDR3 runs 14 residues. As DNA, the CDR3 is TGTGCCAGCTCACCACAATCCCGGGGCACTGAAGCTTTCTTT. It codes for CASSPQSRGTEAFF. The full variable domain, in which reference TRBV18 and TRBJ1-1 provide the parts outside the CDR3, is NAGVMQNPRHLVRRRGQEARLRCSPMKGHSHVYWYRQLPEEGLKFMVYLQKENIIDESGMPKERFSAEFPKEGPSILRIQQVVRGDSAAYFCASSPQSRGTEAFFGQGTRLTVV.

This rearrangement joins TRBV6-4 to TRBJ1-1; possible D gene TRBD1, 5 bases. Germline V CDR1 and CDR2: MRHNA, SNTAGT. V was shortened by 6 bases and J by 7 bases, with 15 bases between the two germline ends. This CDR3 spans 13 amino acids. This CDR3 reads CASRAGTEGEAFF. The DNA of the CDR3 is TGTGCCAGCAGAGCGGGGACGGAGGGTGAAGCTTTCTTT.

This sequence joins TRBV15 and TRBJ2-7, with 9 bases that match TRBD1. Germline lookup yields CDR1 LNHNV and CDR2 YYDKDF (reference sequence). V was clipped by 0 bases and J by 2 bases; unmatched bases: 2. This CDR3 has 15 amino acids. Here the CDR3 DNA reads TGTGCCACCAGCAGAGAGACAGGGGGAACCTACGAGCAGTACTTC. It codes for CATSRETGGTYEQYF.

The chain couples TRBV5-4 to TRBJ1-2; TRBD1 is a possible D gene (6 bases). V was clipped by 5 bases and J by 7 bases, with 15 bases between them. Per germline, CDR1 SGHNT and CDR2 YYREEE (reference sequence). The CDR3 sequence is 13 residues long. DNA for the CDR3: TGTGCCAGCAGAAACAGGGAGTTGGGTGGCTACACCTTC. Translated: CASRNRELGGYTF.

Here the CDR3 reads CASRDGRAYEQYF. CDR3 in DNA: TGCGCCAGCAGGGACGGGAGGGCCTACGAGCAGTACTTC. The V gene is TRBV5-1, the J gene TRBJ2-7; 8 bases fit TRBD2. Germline V gene data show CDR1 as SGHRS and CDR2 as YFSETQ. V gave up 5 bases and J gave up 2 bases; unmatched junction bases: 3. There are 13 residues in the CDR3.

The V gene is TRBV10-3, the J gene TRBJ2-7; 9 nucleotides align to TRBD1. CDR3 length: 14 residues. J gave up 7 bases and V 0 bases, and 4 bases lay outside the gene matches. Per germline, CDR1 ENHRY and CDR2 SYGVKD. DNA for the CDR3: TGTGCCATCAGTGAGTCGAGGACAGGGGTGGAGCAGTACTTC. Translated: CAISESRTGVEQYF.

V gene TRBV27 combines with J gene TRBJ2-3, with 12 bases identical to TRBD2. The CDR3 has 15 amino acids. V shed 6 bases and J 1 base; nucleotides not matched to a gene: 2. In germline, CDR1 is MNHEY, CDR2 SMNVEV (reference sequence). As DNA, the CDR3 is TGTGCCAGCAGCCGACTAGCGGGGGGCACAGATACGCAGTATTTT. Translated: CASSRLAGGTDTQYF.

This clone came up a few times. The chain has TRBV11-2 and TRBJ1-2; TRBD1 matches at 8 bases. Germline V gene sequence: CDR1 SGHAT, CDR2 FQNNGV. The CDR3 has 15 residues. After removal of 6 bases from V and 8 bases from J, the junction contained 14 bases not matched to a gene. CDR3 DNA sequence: TGTGCCAGCAGTCAAAATATCGGACAGGGAGTGGGCTACACCTTC. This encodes CASSQNIGQGVGYTF. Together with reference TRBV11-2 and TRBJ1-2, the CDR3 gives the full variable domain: EAGVAQSPRYKIIEKRQSVAFWCNPISGHATLYWYQQILGQGPKLLIQFQNNGVVDDSQLPKDRFSAERLKGVDSTLKIQPAKLEDSAVYLCASSQNIGQGVGYTFGSGTRLTVV.

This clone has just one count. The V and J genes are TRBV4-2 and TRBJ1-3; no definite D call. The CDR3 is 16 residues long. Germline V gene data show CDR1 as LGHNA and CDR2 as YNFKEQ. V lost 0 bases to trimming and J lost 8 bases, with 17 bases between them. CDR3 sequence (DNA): TGTGCCAGCAGCCAAGATACGAGAGAGGGTCGGGACACCATATATTTT. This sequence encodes CASSQDTREGRDTIYF.

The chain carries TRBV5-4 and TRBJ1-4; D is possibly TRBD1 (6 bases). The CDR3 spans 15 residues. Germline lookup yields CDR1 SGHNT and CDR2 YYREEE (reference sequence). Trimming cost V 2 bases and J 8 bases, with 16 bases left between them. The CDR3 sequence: CASSLGGAGNEKLFF. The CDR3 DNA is TGTGCCAGCAGCTTAGGGGGGGCGGGTAACGAAAAACTGTTTTTT.

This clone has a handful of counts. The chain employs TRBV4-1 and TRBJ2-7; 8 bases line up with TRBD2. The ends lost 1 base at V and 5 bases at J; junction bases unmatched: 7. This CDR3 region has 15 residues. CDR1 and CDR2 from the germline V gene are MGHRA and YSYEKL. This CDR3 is CASSQVGRGIHEQYF. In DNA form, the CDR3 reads TGCGCCAGCAGCCAAGTCGGGAGGGGGATCCACGAGCAGTACTTC.

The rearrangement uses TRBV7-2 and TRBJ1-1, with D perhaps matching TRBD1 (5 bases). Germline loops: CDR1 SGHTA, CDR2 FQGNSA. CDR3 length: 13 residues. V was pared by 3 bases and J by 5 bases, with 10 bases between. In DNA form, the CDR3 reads TGTGCCAGCAGCTTCTGGCAGGGAACTGAAGCTTTCTTT. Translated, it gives CASSFWQGTEAFF.